This T cell receptor beta chain stems from a study of blood T cell repertoires in COVID-19. Background on the study: COVID-19 samples, acute and convalescent, were from the United States, Italy and Spain.

In the original workflow: Amplifying reference gene primers gave estimates of nucleated cell counts. The protocol was immunoSEQ multiplex PCR, while the TCRdb copy is restricted to in-frame clones and leaves out a portion. D and trimming come from the DNA, and the V and J calls and clone size come from that table. The top ten hold 2.9% of the sample, which has approximately 200,000 clones, 85% to 90% seen once. V trimming: 6 bases; J trimming: 6 bases; junction bases outside the gene matches: 6. The V gene's germline CDR1 is ENHRY and CDR2 SYGVKD. The CDR3 is 13 residues long. The genes are TRBV10-3 and TRBJ1-2, with 8 bases aligning to TRBD1. The sample taken for sequencing was peripheral blood. This TCR was recovered from a woman in her twenties or thirties with active or convalescent COVID-19. For the CDR3, the DNA is TGTGCCATCAGCTTCTCGGACAGGGATGGCTACACCTTC. Encoded protein: CAISFSDRDGYTF.